Each of the 18 T cell receptor beta chains below was sequenced from the same sample in a study of Tregs in tolerant kidney transplant recipients. The nonmyeloablative bone marrow transplants came from related graft donors, with transient mixed chimerism. The data were produced by immunoSEQ multiplex PCR, yet TCRdb's version contains in-frame clones alone and is incomplete. This table holds tens of thousands of clones, roughly nine tenths found once. The sequenced sample was CD4+ T cells from blood (PBMCs), obtained 24 months after the transplant. The receptors originated from a human patient who received a combined kidney and bone marrow transplant. Some T cells may have come from the graft donor.

This clone has only one observation. The CDR3 is CASSDRLAGYNEQFF. CDR3 nucleotides: TGTGCCAGCAGCGATAGACTAGCGGGATACAATGAGCAGTTCTTC. The J gene is TRBJ2-1, the V gene TRBV2, with 11 bases fitting TRBD2. Germline V gene data show CDR1 as SNHLY and CDR2 as FYNNEI. The CDR3 loop spans 15 amino acids. J lost 4 bases, V lost 6 bases, and 5 bases had no gene match.

This chain uses TRBV11-3 with TRBJ2-1; D possibly corresponds to TRBD2 (6 bases). Germline assignment: CDR1 SGHNT and CDR2 YENEEA. CDR3 length: 15 residues. V was shortened by 1 base and J by 4 bases, with 11 bases between the two germline ends. CDR3 sequence: CASSLGGDLYNEQFF. CDR3 coding DNA: TGTGCCAGCAGCTTAGGGGGGGACCTGTACAATGAGCAGTTCTTC.

On this clone: At one of its ends the junction is not consistent with the germline gene, which may arise from a read error. This chain connects TRBV5-1 to TRBJ1-5; perhaps TRBD1 as D (6 bases). Germline assignment: CDR1 SGHRS and CDR2 YFSETQ. The CDR3 loop spans 16 amino acids. This chain's CDR3 is CAGSGGADNGNQPQHF. The CDR3 nucleotides read TGCGCCGGCAGCGGGGGGGCGGATAATGGCAATCAGCCCCAGCATTTT.

The chain employs TRBV5-4 and TRBJ1-2; D perhaps matches TRBD1 (6 bases). The V gene lost 4 bases and the J gene lost 2 bases, with 15 bases spanning the gap. This CDR3 contains 15 residues. CDR1 is SGHNT and CDR2 is YYREEE in the germline V gene (reference sequence). CDR3 residues: CASSIGQSSNYGYTF. CDR3 sequence (DNA): TGTGCCAGCAGCATCGGACAGAGCTCAAACTATGGCTACACCTTC.

This clone has just one count. The chain carries TRBV18 and TRBJ2-2; 11 bases match TRBD1. Germline lookup yields CDR1 KGHSH and CDR2 LQKENI. CDR3 size: 14 residues. V shed 6 bases and J 4 bases; nucleotides not matched to a gene: 1. The CDR3 region is CASSDRGRTGELFF. The DNA of the CDR3 is TGTGCCAGCTCGGACAGGGGGCGCACCGGGGAGCTGTTTTTT. Looking up the rest from reference TRBV18 and TRBJ2-2 gives the full variable domain: NAGVMQNPRHLVRRRGQEARLRCSPMKGHSHVYWYRQLPEEGLKFMVYLQKENIIDESGMPKERFSAEFPKEGPSILRIQQVVRGDSAAYFCASSDRGRTGELFFGEGSRLTVL.

The chain links TRBV19 to TRBJ2-7, with a weak D call TRBD1 (5 bases). Germline V lookup: CDR1 LNHDA, CDR2 SQIVND (reference sequence). This CDR3 is built from 14 residues. The ends were cut back, 0 bases at V and 13 bases at J, with 19 bases in the middle. The CDR3, as DNA: TGTGCCAGTAGTATAGACTCCAGGACAAGTATCATTTACTTC. Translating it yields CASSIDSRTSIIYF. The complete variable domain, with remaining parts taken from reference TRBV19 and TRBJ2-7, reads DGGITQSPKYLFRKEGQNVTLSCEQNLNHDAMYWYRQDPGQGLRLIYYSQIVNDFQKGDIAEGYSVSREKKESFPLTVTSAQKNPTAFYLCASSIDSRTSIIYFGPGTRLTVT.

The rearrangement joins TRBV11-3 to TRBJ2-2; 8 nucleotides align to TRBD1. The CDR3 totals 14 residues. The junction had 5 bases not matched to a gene; V was cut back by 5 bases and J by 6 bases. The V gene's germline CDR1 is SGHNT and CDR2 YENEEA. CDR3 nucleotides: TGTGCCAGCAGCGCCGTGACAGGGGCCGGGGAGCTGTTTTTT. Its protein product is CASSAVTGAGELFF.

The chain recombines TRBV6-1 with TRBJ1-2; 9 bases are a match to TRBD1. Trimming cost V 5 bases and J 2 bases; bases outside gene matches: 6. This CDR3 has 15 residues. Germline CDR1 reads MNHNS; CDR2 reads SASEGT. The CDR3 here is CASSTRQGGNYGYTF. CDR3 coding DNA: TGTGCCAGCAGTACTCGACAGGGGGGCAACTATGGCTACACCTTC.

The rearrangement uses TRBV9 and TRBJ2-3; 7 nucleotides match TRBD2. From germline, CDR1 is SGDLS and CDR2 YYNGEE. The CDR3 totals 15 residues. With V trimmed by 4 bases and J by 0 bases, 5 bases remained unmatched. This CDR3 reads CASSPREVSTDTQYF. The DNA for the CDR3 is TGTGCCAGCAGCCCCCGGGAGGTGAGCACAGATACGCAGTATTTT.

V and J are TRBV27 and TRBJ2-4; D remains unclear. CDR3 length: 14 amino acids. Germline CDR1 reads MNHEY; CDR2 reads SMNVEV (reference sequence). Trimming took off 5 bases at V and 0 bases at J, with 8 bases between the two ends. The CDR3 DNA is TGTGCCAGCAGTCCCCGACTAGCCAAAAACATTCAGTACTTC. This translates into CASSPRLAKNIQYF.

This clone was recorded a few times. The J gene is TRBJ1-2, the V gene TRBV2; 9 bases are shared with TRBD1. Germline V gene sequence: CDR1 SNHLY, CDR2 FYNNEI. Trimming cost V 7 bases and J 5 bases; bases outside gene matches: 11. CDR3 length equals 15 residues. Here the CDR3 reads CASIPKDRGPYGYTF. The CDR3 DNA is TGTGCCAGCATCCCGAAGGACAGGGGACCTTATGGCTACACCTTC.

This clone was seen once. J is TRBJ2-4 and V is TRBV5-6; 9 nucleotides match TRBD1. Trimming took 0 bases from V and 5 from J; bases not matched to a gene: 3. Germline loops: CDR1 SGHDT, CDR2 YYEEEE. The CDR3 consists of 15 residues. DNA of the CDR3: TGTGCCAGCAGCTTGGAACGGGACAGGGAAAACATTCAGTACTTC. Its translation: CASSLERDRENIQYF.

V gene TRBV18 combines with J gene TRBJ1-2; TRBD1 matches at 9 bases. Germline loops: CDR1 KGHSH, CDR2 LQKENI. V was pared by 3 bases and J by 4 bases, with 9 bases of the junction left unmatched. This CDR3 has 16 amino acids. The CDR3, as DNA: TGTGCCAGCTCACCCAACCGGGACAGGGACCTCTATGGCTACACCTTC. Protein: CASSPNRDRDLYGYTF.

This rearrangement joins TRBV5-1 to TRBJ2-5, with D possibly matching TRBD2 (5 bases). V lost 4 bases and J 1 base, leaving 14 bases between the germline ends. Germline CDR1 is SGHRS and CDR2 is YFSETQ. This CDR3 region has 15 residues. In nucleotides, the CDR3 is TGCGCCAGCAGCACAAATGGACTGGCCCAAGAGACCCAGTACTTC. Translation gives CASSTNGLAQETQYF.

The chain uses TRBV9 and TRBJ2-1; D call uncertain. Germline CDR1 SGDLS, CDR2 YYNGEE. CDR3 length equals 15 residues. Deletions cut 0 bases from V and 5 bases from J, with 12 bases between. The chain's CDR3 is CASSVAGGKDNEQFF. The CDR3 nucleotides read TGTGCCAGCAGCGTAGCGGGTGGTAAAGACAATGAGCAGTTCTTC. Filled out from reference TRBV9 and TRBJ2-1, the complete variable domain reads DSGVTQTPKHLITATGQRVTLRCSPRSGDLSVYWYQQSLDQGLQFLIQYYNGEERAKGNILERFSAQQFPDLHSELNLSSLELGDSALYFCASSVAGGKDNEQFFGPGTRLTVL.

This clone was observed a single time. V is TRBV19 and J is TRBJ2-3; the match to TRBD2 covers 7 bases. The V gene end was trimmed by 3 bases and the J gene end by 2 bases; junction bases not matched to a gene: 8. CDR1 and CDR2 from the germline V gene are LNHDA and SQIVND (reference sequence). CDR3 length: 16 amino acids. CDR3 coding DNA: TGTGCCAGTAGTATCAGTGGCGGGGGACCCACAGATACGCAGTATTTT. Its protein product is CASSISGGGPTDTQYF.

The rearrangement joins TRBV27 to TRBJ1-1; no clear D. Germline CDR1 and CDR2: MNHEY and SMNVEV (reference sequence). The CDR3 contains 13 residues. The V end was cut by 5 bases, the J end by 0 bases, with 7 bases between. This chain's CDR3 is CASSPRLNTEAFF. The CDR3 coding sequence is TGTGCCAGCAGTCCCAGATTGAACACTGAAGCTTTCTTT.

The V gene is TRBV19, the J gene TRBJ1-1, with D maybe TRBD1 (5 bases). The germline CDR1 and CDR2 sequences are LNHDA and SQIVND (reference sequence). The V end lost 6 bases, the J end lost 7 bases, and 15 bases lay between the germline ends. The CDR3 is 13 amino acids. The CDR3 DNA follows: TGTGCCAGTAGGCGACAGCGACTTAGTGAAGCTTTCTTT. This sequence encodes CASRRQRLSEAFF.